The 22 T cell receptor beta chains below come from one sample, sequenced in a study of cytomegalovirus exposure and HLA in healthy donors. The repertoire was sequenced with immunoSEQ multiplex PCR; TCRdb's copy has only in-frame clones and lacks some. The repertoire consists of over 200,000 clones, with around 88% occurring once and the leading ten covering 2.9%. Sequencing was done on a sample of PBMCs. These receptors all come from a woman aged 18-30 years in good health and CMV-seronegative.

This clone was observed once. V and J are TRBV6-6 and TRBJ2-3, with a tentative D call TRBD1 (6 bases). The CDR3 runs to 15 residues. Trimming stripped 6 bases from V and 1 base from J, with 14 bases between. Germline values: CDR1 MNHNY, CDR2 SVGAGI (reference sequence). The CDR3 loop is CASSSTGLRTDTQYF. DNA for the CDR3: TGTGCCAGCAGCTCGACAGGCCTCCGCACAGATACGCAGTATTTT.

The V gene is TRBV7-9, the J gene TRBJ1-2, with TRBD1 identical over 10 bases. The CDR3 is 16 amino acids. Germline CDR1 reads SEHNR; CDR2 reads FQNEAQ (reference sequence). V lost 1 base, J lost 3 bases, and 5 bases stayed unmatched. In DNA, the CDR3 is TGTGCCAGCAGCTTAGGATGGGACAGGGGAGACTATGGCTACACCTTC. It translates to CASSLGWDRGDYGYTF.

This clone was seen once. The rearrangement uses TRBV5-6 and TRBJ1-5; TRBD1 might be the D (6 bases). This CDR3 region has 16 residues. CDR1 is SGHDT, CDR2 YYEEEE, per germline. Trimming cost V 4 bases and J 0 bases, with 14 bases left between them. As DNA, the CDR3 is TGTGCCAGCAGCGGAAGCAGGGGATATAGCAATCAGCCCCAGCATTTT. This encodes CASSGSRGYSNQPQHF.

The chain joins TRBV4-1 to TRBJ2-7; D might be TRBD2 (6 bases). The CDR3 contains 15 residues. Germline assignment: CDR1 MGHRA and CDR2 YSYEKL. V lost 5 bases, J lost 0 bases, and 14 bases lay in between. The CDR3 here is CASSSSTSPSYEQYF. CDR3 nucleotide sequence: TGCGCCAGCAGCTCATCCACTAGCCCCTCCTACGAGCAGTACTTC.

This chain joins TRBV20-1 and TRBJ2-7; D is unclear. The CDR3 totals 10 residues. Germline V gene data show CDR1 as DFQATT and CDR2 as SNEGSKA (reference sequence). V was trimmed by 2 bases and J by 3 bases, leaving 2 bases between them. The CDR3: CSARYYEQYF. The CDR3 coding sequence is TGCAGTGCTAGATACTACGAGCAGTACTTC.

The chain carries TRBV7-6 and TRBJ1-2; 8 nucleotides align to TRBD1. The germline CDR1 and CDR2 sequences are SGHVS and FNYEAQ. This CDR3 comprises 13 residues. V dropped 5 bases and J dropped 6; count of bases not matched to a gene: 5. CDR3 amino acids: CASSRTGLDGYTF. CDR3 in DNA: TGTGCCAGCAGCCGGACAGGGTTGGATGGCTACACCTTC.

This clone was seen just once. The chain recombines TRBV7-9 with TRBJ2-7; 8 bases match TRBD1. Germline V gene lookup returns CDR1 SEHNR and CDR2 FQNEAQ (reference sequence). V gave up 5 bases and J gave up 6 bases; unmatched junction bases: 6. CDR3 length: 13 amino acids. For the CDR3, the DNA is TGTGCCAGCAGCCCCAGGGGGCGGGCCGAGCAGTACTTC. The encoded protein is CASSPRGRAEQYF.

As regards this clone: Other nucleotide sequences in the sample specify the same CDR3. This rearrangement joins TRBV27 to TRBJ2-7, with 7 bases fitting TRBD1. J gave up 1 base and V 5 bases, and 2 bases lay outside the gene matches. Germline-derived CDR1 and CDR2 are MNHEY and SMNVEV (reference sequence). CDR3 length: 13 residues. CDR3 nucleotides: TGTGCCAGCAGTAGACAGGGTTCCTACGAGCAGTACTTC. Amino acid sequence: CASSRQGSYEQYF.

The chain has TRBV4-2 and TRBJ2-7; D may be TRBD2 (5 bases). Between the trimmed V and J ends, which lost 3 bases and 5 bases, there was a span of 11 bases. Looked up from germline, CDR1 is LGHNA and CDR2 is YNFKEQ. The CDR3 length is 13 residues. CDR3 nucleotides: TGTGCCAGCAGCCACCTACTAGAGGACGAGCAGTACTTC. Translated, it gives CASSHLLEDEQYF.

The chain links TRBV10-3 to TRBJ2-2, with D maybe TRBD2 (7 bases). The CDR3 contains 17 residues. V lost 5 bases, J lost 6 bases, and 22 bases lay in between. CDR1 and CDR2 from the germline V gene are ENHRY and SYGVKD. The CDR3 nucleotides are TGTGCCATCAGTTTCGGGGGGCGAGACTTGCGGTCCGGGGAGCTGTTTTTT. Residues: CAISFGGRDLRSGELFF.

This clone occurred a few times. The rearrangement joins TRBV2 to TRBJ2-5; D uncertain. The CDR3 totals 11 residues. The germline CDR1 and CDR2 sequences are SNHLY and FYNNEI. Trimming shortened V by 7 bases and J by 2 bases, and 5 bases separated the two germline ends. This CDR3 is CASMRQETQYF. CDR3 nucleotide sequence: TGTGCCAGCATGCGTCAAGAGACCCAGTACTTC.

The J gene is TRBJ2-7, the V gene TRBV27, with D possibly matching TRBD1 (5 bases). This CDR3 contains 13 residues. Germline lookup yields CDR1 MNHEY and CDR2 SMNVEV (reference sequence). V was cut by 8 bases and J by 1 base, with 12 bases left in between. CDR3 amino acids: CASGAPGSYEQYF. In nucleotides, the CDR3 is TGTGCCAGCGGGGCCCCAGGGTCCTACGAGCAGTACTTC.

V gene TRBV27 combines with J gene TRBJ1-4; D might be TRBD1 (6 bases). The V and J ends lost 2 bases and 3 bases respectively, with 13 bases between them. Looked up from germline, CDR1 is MNHEY and CDR2 is SMNVEV (reference sequence). The CDR3 sequence is 16 residues long. The CDR3 nucleotides are TGTGCCAGCAGTTTAATGGTGGCAGGGGCTAATGAAAAACTGTTTTTT. Protein: CASSLMVAGANEKLFF.

This chain uses TRBV28 with TRBJ1-2; D is unresolved. The CDR3 is 12 amino acids. Trimming removed 5 bases at V and 2 bases at J, with 6 bases between. In germline, CDR1 is MDHEN, CDR2 SYDVKM. CDR3 region: CASSVANYGYTF. The CDR3 nucleotides are TGTGCCAGCAGTGTAGCGAACTATGGCTACACCTTC.

The V call is TRBV29-1, the J call TRBJ2-7, with a tentative D call TRBD1 (6 bases). V lost 7 bases to trimming and J lost 3 bases, with 19 bases between them. Germline CDR1 SQVTM, CDR2 ANQGSEA. This CDR3 spans 14 amino acids. The CDR3 is CSARDKLIGYEQYF. CDR3 coding DNA: TGCAGCGCCCGGGACAAACTTATCGGCTACGAGCAGTACTTC.

The chain joins TRBV29-1 to TRBJ2-7, with 7 positions matching TRBD1. J was trimmed by 6 bases and V by 4 bases; bases with no gene match: 6. The length of the CDR3 is 12 residues. Per the germline V gene, CDR1 is SQVTM and CDR2 is ANQGSEA. The CDR3 DNA reads as TGCAGCGTTGGGGGACAGATCTCCGAGCAGTACTTC. This translates into CSVGGQISEQYF.

The chain combines TRBV5-1 with TRBJ2-3; 7 bases align to TRBD1. Trimming cost V 4 bases and J 4 bases; bases outside gene matches: 9. This CDR3 comprises 15 residues. CDR1 and CDR2 (germline): SGHRS, YFSETQ. CDR3 loop: CASSRGRGLSDTQYF. In DNA, the CDR3 is TGCGCCAGCAGCCGGGGCAGGGGGTTATCAGATACGCAGTATTTT.

The table lists this clone with a count of one. This chain joins TRBV5-1 and TRBJ2-7; 7 bases map to TRBD1. CDR1 SGHRS and CDR2 YFSETQ come from the germline V gene. V lost 0 bases to trimming and J lost 2 bases; unmatched junction nucleotides: 5. The CDR3 consists of 15 residues. CDR3 nucleotide sequence: TGCGCCAGCAGCTTGGGGACAGGAGCCACCTACGAGCAGTACTTC. This sequence encodes CASSLGTGATYEQYF.

In its sample, this clone was seen a few times. J is TRBJ1-5 and V is TRBV6-1; the D gene is possibly TRBD1 (6 bases). The V end lost 4 bases, the J end lost 0 bases, and 7 bases lay between the germline ends. The V gene's germline CDR1 is MNHNS and CDR2 SASEGT. The CDR3 loop spans 14 amino acids. CDR3 in amino acids: CASSVQGSNQPQHF. CDR3 nucleotides: TGTGCCAGCAGTGTACAGGGTAGCAATCAGCCCCAGCATTTT.

The chain uses TRBV2 and TRBJ2-2; D gene unclear. The ends were cut back, 3 bases at V and 1 base at J, with 3 bases in the middle. This CDR3 is 13 amino acids long. CDR1 SNHLY and CDR2 FYNNEI come from the germline V gene. Written as DNA, the CDR3 is TGTGCCAGCAGTGAGCGGAACACCGGGGAGCTGTTTTTT. As protein: CASSERNTGELFF. Using reference TRBV2 and TRBJ2-2 for the parts outside the CDR3, the full variable domain is EPEVTQTPSHQVTQMGQEVILRCVPISNHLYFYWYRQILGQKVEFLVSFYNNEISEKSEIFDDQFSVERPDGSNFTLKIRSTKLEDSAMYFCASSERNTGELFFGEGSRLTVL.

This chain joins TRBV10-1 and TRBJ2-2; perhaps TRBD1 as D (6 bases). The CDR3 loop spans 17 amino acids. Deletions cut 4 bases from V and 2 bases from J, with 17 bases between. Germline V gene sequence: CDR1 WNHNN, CDR2 SYGVQD (reference sequence). CDR3 in amino acids: CASSGFGQPTNTGELFF. CDR3 in DNA: TGCGCCAGCAGTGGATTCGGACAGCCAACCAACACCGGGGAGCTGTTTTTT.

The chain carries TRBV7-6 and TRBJ2-2; 8 nucleotides line up with TRBD2. J gave up 2 bases and V 2 bases, and 7 bases lay outside the gene matches. CDR3 length equals 17 residues. CDR1 and CDR2 from the germline V gene are SGHVS and FNYEAQ. CDR3 region: CASSLSLAGQNTGELFF. CDR3 DNA: TGTGCCAGCAGCTTATCCCTAGCGGGTCAAAACACCGGGGAGCTGTTTTTT.